This entry describes one T cell receptor beta chain. This sample is part of a study of blood T cell repertoires in COVID-19. Study-level background: COVID-19 samples collected from the United States, Italy and Spain covered acute and convalescent phases.

This table comes from immunoSEQ multiplex PCR, and its TCRdb copy is limited to in-frame clones, with some not included. The sample includes some 360,000 clones, 88% seen only once; the top ten take about 0.94%. Participants spanned ages about 18 to 89 years and resided in about 24 US areas. Allocation to cohorts depended on clinical history reported by the participants. Within the 2 weeks before study entry, each person in the exposed group met a COVID-19 case. The CDR3 is made up of 14 amino acids. In germline, CDR1 is ENHRY, CDR2 SYGVKD. Trimming left V 5 bases short and J 5 bases short, with 15 bases between.

The chain joins TRBV10-3 to TRBJ1-2; D unresolved. The sequencing input was PBMCs or T cells enriched from blood (not recorded which). This sequence was found in a woman aged 30 to 39 who had been exposed to COVID-19. In DNA, the CDR3 is TGTGCCATCAGTAGCAAGGAGGGTGGGTATGGCTACACCTTC. It translates to CAISSKEGGYGYTF.